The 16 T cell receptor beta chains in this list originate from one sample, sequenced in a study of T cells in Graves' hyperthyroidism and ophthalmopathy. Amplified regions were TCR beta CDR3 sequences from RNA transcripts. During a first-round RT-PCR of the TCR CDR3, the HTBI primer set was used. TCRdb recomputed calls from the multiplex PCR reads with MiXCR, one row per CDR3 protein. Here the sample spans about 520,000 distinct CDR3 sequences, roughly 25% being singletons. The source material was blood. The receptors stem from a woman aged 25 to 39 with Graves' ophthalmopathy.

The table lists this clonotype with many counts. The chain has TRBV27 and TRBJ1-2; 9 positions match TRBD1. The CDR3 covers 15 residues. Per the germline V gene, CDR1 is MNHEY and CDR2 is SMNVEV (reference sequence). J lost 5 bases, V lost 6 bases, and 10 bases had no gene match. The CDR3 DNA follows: TGTGCCAGCAGCCCGCTCGGAGGGACAGGGTATGGCTACACCTTC. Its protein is CASSPLGGTGYGYTF.

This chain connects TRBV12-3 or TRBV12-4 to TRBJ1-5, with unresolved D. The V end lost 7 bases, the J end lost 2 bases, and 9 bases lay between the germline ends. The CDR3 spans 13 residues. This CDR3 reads CASTLEGNQPQHF. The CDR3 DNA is TGTGCCAGCACCCTTGAGGGCAATCAGCCCCAGCATTTT.

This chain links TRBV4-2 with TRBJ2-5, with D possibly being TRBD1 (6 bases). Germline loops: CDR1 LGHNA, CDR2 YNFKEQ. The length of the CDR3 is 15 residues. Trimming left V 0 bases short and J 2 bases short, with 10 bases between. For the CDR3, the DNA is TGTGCCAGCAGCCAAGATACTAGGGGGCAAGAGACCCAGTACTTC. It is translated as CASSQDTRGQETQYF.

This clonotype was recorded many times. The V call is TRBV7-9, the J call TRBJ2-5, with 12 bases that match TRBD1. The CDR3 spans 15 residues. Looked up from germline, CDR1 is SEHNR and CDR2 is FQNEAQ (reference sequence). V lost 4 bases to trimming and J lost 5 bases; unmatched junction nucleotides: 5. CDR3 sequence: CASSSRDRGHETQYF. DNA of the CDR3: TGTGCCAGCAGCTCCCGGGACAGGGGGCACGAGACCCAGTACTTC.

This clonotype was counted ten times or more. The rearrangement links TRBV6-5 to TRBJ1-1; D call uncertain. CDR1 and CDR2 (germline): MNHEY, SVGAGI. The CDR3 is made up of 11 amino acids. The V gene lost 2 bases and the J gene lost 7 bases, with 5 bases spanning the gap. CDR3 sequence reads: CASSYRNEAFF. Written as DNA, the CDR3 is TGTGCCAGCAGTTACAGGAATGAAGCTTTCTTT.

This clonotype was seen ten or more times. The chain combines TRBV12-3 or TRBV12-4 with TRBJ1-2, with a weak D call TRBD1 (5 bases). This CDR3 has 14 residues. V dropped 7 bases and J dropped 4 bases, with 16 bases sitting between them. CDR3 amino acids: CASTSRGGSYGYTF. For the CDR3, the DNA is TGTGCCAGCACCAGCCGTGGGGGGAGCTATGGCTACACCTTC.

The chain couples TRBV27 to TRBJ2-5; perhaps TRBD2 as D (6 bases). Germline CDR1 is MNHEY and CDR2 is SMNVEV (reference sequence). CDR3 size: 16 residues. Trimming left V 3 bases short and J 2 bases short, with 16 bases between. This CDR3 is CASSFGRGDFQETQYF. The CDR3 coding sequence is TGTGCCAGCAGTTTTGGTCGAGGGGACTTTCAAGAGACCCAGTACTTC.

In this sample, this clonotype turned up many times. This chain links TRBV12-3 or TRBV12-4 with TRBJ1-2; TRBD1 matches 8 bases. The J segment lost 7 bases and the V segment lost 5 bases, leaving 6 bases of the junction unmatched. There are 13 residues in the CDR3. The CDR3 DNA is TGTGCCAGCAGTCCACGACAGGGGTCTGGCTACACCTTC. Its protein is CASSPRQGSGYTF.

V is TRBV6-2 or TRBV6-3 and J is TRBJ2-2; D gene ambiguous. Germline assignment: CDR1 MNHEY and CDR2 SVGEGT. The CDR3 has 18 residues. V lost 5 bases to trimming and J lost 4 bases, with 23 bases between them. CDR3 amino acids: CASSPRGFSVAGTGELFF. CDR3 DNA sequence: TGTGCCAGCAGTCCCAGAGGCTTCTCAGTCGCCGGCACCGGGGAGCTGTTTTTT.

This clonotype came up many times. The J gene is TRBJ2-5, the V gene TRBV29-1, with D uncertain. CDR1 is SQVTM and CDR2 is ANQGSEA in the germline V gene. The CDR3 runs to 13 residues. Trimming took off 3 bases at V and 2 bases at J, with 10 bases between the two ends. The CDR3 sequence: CSVDTASQETQYF. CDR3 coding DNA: TGCAGCGTTGATACAGCTAGTCAAGAGACCCAGTACTTC. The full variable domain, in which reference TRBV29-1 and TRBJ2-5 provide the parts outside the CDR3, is SAVISQKPSRDICQRGTSLTIQCQVDSQVTMMFWYRQQPGQSLTLIATANQGSEATYESGFVIDKFPISRPNLTFSTLTVSNMSPEDSSIYLCSVDTASQETQYFGPGTRLLVL.

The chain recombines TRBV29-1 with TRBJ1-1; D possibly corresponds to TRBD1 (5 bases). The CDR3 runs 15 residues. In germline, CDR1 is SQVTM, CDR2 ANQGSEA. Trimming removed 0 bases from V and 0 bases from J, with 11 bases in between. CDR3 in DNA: TGCAGCGTTGAAGATCTACAGGAGATGAACACTGAAGCTTTCTTT. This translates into CSVEDLQEMNTEAFF.

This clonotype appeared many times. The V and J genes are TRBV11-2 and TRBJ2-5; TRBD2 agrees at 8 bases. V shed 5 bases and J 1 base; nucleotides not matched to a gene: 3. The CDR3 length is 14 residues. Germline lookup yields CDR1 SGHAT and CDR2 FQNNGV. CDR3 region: CASSPAGGQETQYF. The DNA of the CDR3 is TGTGCCAGCAGCCCCGCGGGGGGCCAAGAGACCCAGTACTTC.

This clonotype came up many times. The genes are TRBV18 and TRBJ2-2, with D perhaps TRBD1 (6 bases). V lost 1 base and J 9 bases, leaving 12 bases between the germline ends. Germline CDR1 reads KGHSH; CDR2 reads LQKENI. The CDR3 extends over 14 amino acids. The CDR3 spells CASSPRAQGWELFF. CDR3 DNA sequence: TGTGCCAGCTCACCACGCGCCCAGGGGTGGGAGCTGTTTTTT.

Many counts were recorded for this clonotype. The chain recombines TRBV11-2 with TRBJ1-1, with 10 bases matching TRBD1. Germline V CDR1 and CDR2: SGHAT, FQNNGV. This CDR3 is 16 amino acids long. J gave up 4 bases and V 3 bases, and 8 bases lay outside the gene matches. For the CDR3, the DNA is TGTGCCAGCAGCTTCGAGACAGGGGGCGCAGGCACTGAAGCTTTCTTT. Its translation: CASSFETGGAGTEAFF.

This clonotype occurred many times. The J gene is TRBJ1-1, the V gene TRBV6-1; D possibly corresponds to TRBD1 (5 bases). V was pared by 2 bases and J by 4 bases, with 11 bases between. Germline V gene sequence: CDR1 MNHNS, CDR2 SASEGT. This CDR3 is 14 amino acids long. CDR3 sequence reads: CASSEQGVGTEAFF. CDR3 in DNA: TGTGCCAGCAGTGAACAGGGTGTTGGCACTGAAGCTTTCTTT.

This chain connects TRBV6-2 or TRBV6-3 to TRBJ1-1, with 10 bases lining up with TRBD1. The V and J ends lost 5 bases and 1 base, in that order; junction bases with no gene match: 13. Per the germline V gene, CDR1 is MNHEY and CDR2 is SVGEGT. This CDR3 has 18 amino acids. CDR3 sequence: CASSTRPGTGAGNTEAFF. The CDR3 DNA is TGTGCCAGCAGTACCCGTCCCGGGACAGGGGCCGGGAACACTGAAGCTTTCTTT.